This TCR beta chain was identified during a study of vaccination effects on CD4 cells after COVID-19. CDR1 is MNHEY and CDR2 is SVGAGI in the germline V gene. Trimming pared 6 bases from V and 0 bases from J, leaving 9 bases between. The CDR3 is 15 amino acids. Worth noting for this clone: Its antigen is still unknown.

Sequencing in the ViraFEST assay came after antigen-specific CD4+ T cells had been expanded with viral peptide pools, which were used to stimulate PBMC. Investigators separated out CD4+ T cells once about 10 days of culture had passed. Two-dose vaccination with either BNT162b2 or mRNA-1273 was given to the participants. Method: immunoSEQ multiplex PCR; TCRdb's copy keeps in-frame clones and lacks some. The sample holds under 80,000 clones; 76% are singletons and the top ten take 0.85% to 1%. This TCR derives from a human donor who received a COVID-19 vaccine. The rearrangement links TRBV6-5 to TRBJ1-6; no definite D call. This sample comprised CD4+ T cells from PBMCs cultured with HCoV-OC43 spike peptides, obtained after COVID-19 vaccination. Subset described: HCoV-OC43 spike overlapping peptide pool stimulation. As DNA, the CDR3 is TGTGCCAGCAGCCTCCAAATCTCCTATAATTCACCCCTCCACTTT. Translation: CASSLQISYNSPLHF.